This T cell receptor (beta chain) comes out of a study of T cell repertoires in cytomegalovirus infection. V gave up 0 bases and J gave up 4 bases, with 19 bases separating them. The CDR3 sequence is 18 residues long. The germline V gene has CDR1 MGHRA and CDR2 YSYEKL. As for this clonotype: As yet, its antigen is unknown.

TCRdb analysed the reads with MiXCR anew, one entry per CDR3 protein. The sample includes 570,000 or so distinct CDR3 sequences, roughly 42% of them seen just once. This TCR came from a human donor in good health (CMV status not recorded). Some clones in this sample may be carry-over from other donors' samples. The chain employs TRBV4-1 and TRBJ2-1; D might be TRBD2 (5 bases). The source was cultured PBMCs, collected from culture after CMV antigen stimulation. CDR3 nucleotide sequence: TGCGCCAGCAGCCAAGAATCTGTGACATTAGCGAAATACAATGAGCAGTTCTTC. Protein sequence: CASSQESVTLAKYNEQFF.